This T cell receptor (beta chain) was obtained from a study of beta chain features in type 1 diabetes. Study background: Examined across all samples were around 110,000,000 sorted cells. General study findings and limits: In type 1 diabetes patients, VDJ junctions had fewer insertions; deletions at these junctions were more frequent. Compared with healthy donors, patients appeared to share more similar naive, central memory and regulatory TCRB repertoires. Significant though moderate, a shortening of TCRB CDR3s appeared in all four CD4+ subsets of Type 1 diabetes patients.

Trimming cost V 5 bases and J 2 bases, with 8 bases left between them. Germline lookup yields CDR1 SGHTS and CDR2 YDEGEE. This CDR3 region has 13 residues. CD45RO/CCR7/CD25/CD127/CD95/CD27 sorting isolated CD4+ naive, central memory, regulatory and stem cell-like memory cells. All of the isolated RNA was reverse transcribed, so expressed TCRB transcripts were sequenced. The repertoire was sequenced with immunoSEQ multiplex PCR; TCRdb's copy has only in-frame clones and lacks some. The sample includes roughly 260,000 clones, roughly 20% of them seen just once. Of note for this clone: Its specificity is unknown.

The sequence was obtained from a woman aged 40 to 55 with type 1 diabetes. The chain combines TRBV5-8 with TRBJ1-5; D gene ambiguous. Source material: naive CD4+ T cells from blood. In DNA form, the CDR3 reads TGTGCCAGCAGTCGGAGGGGCAATCAGCCCCAGCATTTT. Translated, it gives CASSRRGNQPQHF. Combining the CDR3 with reference TRBV5-8 and TRBJ1-5 gives the whole variable domain EAGVTQSPTHLIKTRGQQATLRCSPISGHTSVYWYQQALGLGLQFLLWYDEGEERNRGNFPPRFSGRQFPNYSSELNVNALELEDSALYLCASSRRGNQPQHFGDGTRLSIL.